The sequence of this TCR beta chain was determined in a study of CD8+ T cells in alopecia areata. Study summary: For the treated group, dosing was oral tofacitinib at 5 to 10 mg twice daily. Tofacitinib exposure lasted 6 to 18 months, followed by 6 months off drug.

Investigators isolated RNA and reverse transcribed it into cDNA to act as the sequencing template. TCRdb's copy holds only in-frame clones and misses some; the assay was immunoSEQ multiplex PCR. The sample carries around 69,000 clones, 50% to 75% recorded once. Alopecia areata patients gave lesional scalp punch biopsies and peripheral blood samples. This CDR3 region has 14 residues. Germline V CDR1 and CDR2: MGHRA, YSYEKL. Trimming took off 2 bases at V and 3 bases at J, with 11 bases between the two ends. The specimen comprised CD8+ T cells sorted from blood, sampled at week 0. The rearrangement joins TRBV4-1 to TRBJ2-7, with D maybe TRBD1 (6 bases). The source of this sequence is a human donor with alopecia areata. The DNA of the CDR3 is TGCGCCAGCAGCCAAAGGGGGATGGGCTACGAGCAGTACTTC. It yields the protein CASSQRGMGYEQYF.